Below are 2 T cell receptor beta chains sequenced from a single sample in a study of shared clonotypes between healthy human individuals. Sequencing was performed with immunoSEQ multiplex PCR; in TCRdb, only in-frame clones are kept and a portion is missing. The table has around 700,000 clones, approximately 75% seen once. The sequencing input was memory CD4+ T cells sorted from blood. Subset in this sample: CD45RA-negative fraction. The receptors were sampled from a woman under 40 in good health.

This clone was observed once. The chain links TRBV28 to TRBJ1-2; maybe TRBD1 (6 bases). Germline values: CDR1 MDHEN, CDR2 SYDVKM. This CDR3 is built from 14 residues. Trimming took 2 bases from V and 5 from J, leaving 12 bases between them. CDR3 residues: CASSLDRDIYGYTF. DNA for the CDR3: TGTGCCAGCAGTTTAGACCGGGACATATATGGCTACACCTTC.

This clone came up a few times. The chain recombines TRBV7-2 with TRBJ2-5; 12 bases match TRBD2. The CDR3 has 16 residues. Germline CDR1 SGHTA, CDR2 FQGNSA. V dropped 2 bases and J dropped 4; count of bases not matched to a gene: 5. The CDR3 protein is CASSLTSGRTRETQYF. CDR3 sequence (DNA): TGTGCCAGCAGCTTAACTAGCGGGAGGACGAGAGAGACCCAGTACTTC. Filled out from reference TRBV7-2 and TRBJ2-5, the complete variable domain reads GAGVSQSPSNKVTEKGKDVELRCDPISGHTALYWYRQSLGQGLEFLIYFQGNSAPDKSGLPSDRFSAERTGGSVSTLTIQRTQQEDSAVYLCASSLTSGRTRETQYFGPGTRLLVL.